This T cell receptor beta chain was sequenced in a study of blood T cell dynamics during melanoma immunotherapy. Time point: pre-treatment baseline. Blood was drawn before treatment and at week 3 after checkpoint blockade. Patients had no prior systemic cancer treatment, immunosuppressants or other active cancers. DNA loading was fixed at approximately 0.35 ug for all bulk PBMC samples. This table comes from immunoSEQ multiplex PCR, and its TCRdb copy is limited to in-frame clones, with some not included. The sample consists of over 10,000 clones, 84% of them appearing once. This clone was counted only a few times. Specimen: blood, collected from a patient treated with checkpoint blockade. This receptor was obtained from a human donor with melanoma.

CDR3 coding DNA: TGTGCCAGTACAACGGGCGTGAGAGGAGAGACCCAGTACTTC. Translation gives CASTTGVRGETQYF. J is TRBJ2-5 and V is TRBV19; D call uncertain. Deletions cut 7 bases from V and 4 bases from J, with 16 bases between. The CDR3 contains 14 residues. Germline CDR1 reads LNHDA; CDR2 reads SQIVND (reference sequence). Variable domain in full (rest from reference TRBV19 and TRBJ2-5): DGGITQSPKYLFRKEGQNVTLSCEQNLNHDAMYWYRQDPGQGLRLIYYSQIVNDFQKGDIAEGYSVSREKKESFPLTVTSAQKNPTAFYLCASTTGVRGETQYFGPGTRLLVL.